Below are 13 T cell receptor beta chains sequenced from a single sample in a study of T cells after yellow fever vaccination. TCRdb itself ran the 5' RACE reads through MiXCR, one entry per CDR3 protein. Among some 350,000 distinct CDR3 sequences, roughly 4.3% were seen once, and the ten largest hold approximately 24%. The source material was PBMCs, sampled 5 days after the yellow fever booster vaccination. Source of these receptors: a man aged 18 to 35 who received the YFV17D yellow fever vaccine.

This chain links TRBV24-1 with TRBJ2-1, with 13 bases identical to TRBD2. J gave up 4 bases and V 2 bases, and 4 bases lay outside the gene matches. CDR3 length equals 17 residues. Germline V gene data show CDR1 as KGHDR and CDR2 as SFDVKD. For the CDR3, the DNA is TGTGCCACCAGTGATTCCCGGACTAGCGGGGGTTACAATGAGCAGTTCTTC. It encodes CATSDSRTSGGYNEQFF.

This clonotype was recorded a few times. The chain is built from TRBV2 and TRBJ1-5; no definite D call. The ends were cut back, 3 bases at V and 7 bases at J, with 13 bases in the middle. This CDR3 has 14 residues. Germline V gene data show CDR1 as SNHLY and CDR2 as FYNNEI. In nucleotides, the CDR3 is TGTGCCAGCAGTGATTCAACCGCCGAGCAGCCCCAGCATTTT. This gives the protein CASSDSTAEQPQHF. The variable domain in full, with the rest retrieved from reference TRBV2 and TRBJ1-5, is EPEVTQTPSHQVTQMGQEVILRCVPISNHLYFYWYRQILGQKVEFLVSFYNNEISEKSEIFDDQFSVERPDGSNFTLKIRSTKLEDSAMYFCASSDSTAEQPQHFGDGTRLSIL.

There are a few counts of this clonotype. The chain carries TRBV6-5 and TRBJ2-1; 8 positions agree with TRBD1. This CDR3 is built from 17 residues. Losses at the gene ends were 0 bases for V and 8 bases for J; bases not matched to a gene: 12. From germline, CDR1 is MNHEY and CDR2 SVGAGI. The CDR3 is CASSYSAGRNRGDEQFF. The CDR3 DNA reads TGTGCCAGCAGTTACTCGGCGGGGCGAAACAGGGGGGATGAGCAGTTCTTC.

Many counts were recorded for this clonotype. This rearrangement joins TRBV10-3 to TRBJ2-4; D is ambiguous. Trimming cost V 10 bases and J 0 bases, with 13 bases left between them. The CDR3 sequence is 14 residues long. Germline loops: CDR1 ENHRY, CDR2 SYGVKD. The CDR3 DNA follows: TGTGCCAGCGCCAGAGGCCTAGCCAAAAACATTCAGTACTTC. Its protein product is CASARGLAKNIQYF.

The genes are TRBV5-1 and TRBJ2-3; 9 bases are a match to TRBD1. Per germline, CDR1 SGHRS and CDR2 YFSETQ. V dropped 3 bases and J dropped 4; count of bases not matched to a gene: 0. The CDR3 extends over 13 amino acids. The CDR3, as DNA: TGCGCCAGCAGCTGGACAGGGGCAGATACGCAGTATTTT. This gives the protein CASSWTGADTQYF.

The DNA of the CDR3 is TGTGCCAGCAGTGCCCCGCGGGCAGACTTGACGGATACGCAGTATTTT. It specifies CASSAPRADLTDTQYF. The genes are TRBV12-3 or TRBV12-4 and TRBJ2-3, with a weak D call TRBD2 (5 bases). V was shortened by 5 bases and J by 6 bases, with 21 bases between the two germline ends. This CDR3 contains 16 residues.

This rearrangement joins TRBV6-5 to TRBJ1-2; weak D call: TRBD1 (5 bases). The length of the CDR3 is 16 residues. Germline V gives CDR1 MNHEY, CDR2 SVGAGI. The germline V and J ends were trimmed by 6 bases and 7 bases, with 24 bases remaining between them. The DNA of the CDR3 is TGTGCCAGCAGCGACTTCAAGAAGGGACCCGGGGGTGGCTACACCTTC. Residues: CASSDFKKGPGGGYTF.

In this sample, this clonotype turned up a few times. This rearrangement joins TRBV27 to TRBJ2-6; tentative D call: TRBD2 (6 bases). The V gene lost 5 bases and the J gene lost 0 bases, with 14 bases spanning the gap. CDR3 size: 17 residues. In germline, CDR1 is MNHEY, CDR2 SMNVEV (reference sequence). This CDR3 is CASSPGLDVSGANVLTF. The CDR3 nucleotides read TGTGCCAGCAGTCCGGGACTCGACGTCTCTGGGGCCAACGTCCTGACTTTC.

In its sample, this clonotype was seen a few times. The CDR3, as DNA: TGCGCCAGCAGCCAAGAGGAGGGGCTGAACACTGAAGCTTTCTTT. Amino acids: CASSQEEGLNTEAFF. The chain employs TRBV4-3 and TRBJ1-1, with a possible D match to TRBD1 (5 bases). Germline values: CDR1 LGHNA, CDR2 YSLEER. The CDR3 is 15 amino acids. V shed 0 bases and J shed 0 bases, with 8 bases lying between them.

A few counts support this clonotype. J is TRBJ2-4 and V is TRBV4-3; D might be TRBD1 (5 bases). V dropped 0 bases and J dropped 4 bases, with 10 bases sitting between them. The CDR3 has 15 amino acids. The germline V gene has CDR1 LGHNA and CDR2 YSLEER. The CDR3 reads CASSQDGQGKNIQYF. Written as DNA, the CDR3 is TGCGCCAGCAGCCAAGACGGGCAGGGTAAAAACATTCAGTACTTC.

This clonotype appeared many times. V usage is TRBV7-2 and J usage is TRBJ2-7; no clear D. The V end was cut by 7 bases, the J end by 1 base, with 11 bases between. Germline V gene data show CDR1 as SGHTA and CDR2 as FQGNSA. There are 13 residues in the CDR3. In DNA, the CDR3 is TGTGCCAGCACCCCCGGTTCTTCCTACGAGCAGTACTTC. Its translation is CASTPGSSYEQYF.

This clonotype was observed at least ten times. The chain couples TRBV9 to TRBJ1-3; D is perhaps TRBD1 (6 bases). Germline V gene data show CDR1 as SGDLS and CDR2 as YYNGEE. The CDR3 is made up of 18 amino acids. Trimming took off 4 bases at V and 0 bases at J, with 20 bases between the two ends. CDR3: CASSPNPKGHHSGNTIYF. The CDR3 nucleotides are TGTGCCAGCAGCCCCAACCCAAAGGGACACCACTCTGGAAACACCATATATTTT. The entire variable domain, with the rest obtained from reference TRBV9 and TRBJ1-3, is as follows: DSGVTQTPKHLITATGQRVTLRCSPRSGDLSVYWYQQSLDQGLQFLIQYYNGEERAKGNILERFSAQQFPDLHSELNLSSLELGDSALYFCASSPNPKGHHSGNTIYFGEGSWLTVV.

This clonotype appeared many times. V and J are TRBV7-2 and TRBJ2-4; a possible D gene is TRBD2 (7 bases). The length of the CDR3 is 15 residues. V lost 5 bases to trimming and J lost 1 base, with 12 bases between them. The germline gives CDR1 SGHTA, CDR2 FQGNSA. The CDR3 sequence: CASSEGGAAKNIQYF. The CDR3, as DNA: TGTGCCAGCAGCGAAGGGGGGGCGGCCAAAAACATTCAGTACTTC. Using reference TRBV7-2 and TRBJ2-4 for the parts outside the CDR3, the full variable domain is GAGVSQSPSNKVTEKGKDVELRCDPISGHTALYWYRQSLGQGLEFLIYFQGNSAPDKSGLPSDRFSAERTGGSVSTLTIQRTQQEDSAVYLCASSEGGAAKNIQYFGAGTRLSVL.